This T cell receptor (beta chain) stems from a study of vaccination effects on CD4 cells after COVID-19. Study at large: Antigen-specific CD4+ T cells expanded by the ViraFEST assay with viral peptide pools were then sequenced. Cultures of some 2.2 million PBMC per well contained about 9.5 IU/ml IL-2 plus 10 ug/ml peptides.

Study results and caveats: Of the vaccine-induced clones from healthy vaccinees, merely 1 of 255 recognized common cold coronaviruses as well. The authors studied few convalescent patients and collected no early post-infection timepoints.

J lost 1 base, V lost 4 bases, and 10 bases had no gene match. Germline CDR1 is SGHRS and CDR2 is YFSETQ. The CDR3 is 16 amino acids. Clones were read by immunoSEQ multiplex PCR, and TCRdb kept only the in-frame ones, dropping some. The repertoire holds about 48,000 clones, with 67% as singletons. Subsequent to a culture period of about nine days, CD4+ T cells were isolated. With respect to this clone: Its antigen is not known.

The chain uses TRBV5-1 and TRBJ1-2, with 7 bases identical to TRBD1. The sequencing used CD4+ T cells from PBMCs cultured without peptide, collected before COVID-19 vaccination. This sequence originates from a human donor who received a COVID-19 vaccine. The CDR3 DNA follows: TGCGCCAGCAGCCTAACAGGGGACGGTGGTAACTATGGCTACACCTTC. It encodes CASSLTGDGGNYGYTF.